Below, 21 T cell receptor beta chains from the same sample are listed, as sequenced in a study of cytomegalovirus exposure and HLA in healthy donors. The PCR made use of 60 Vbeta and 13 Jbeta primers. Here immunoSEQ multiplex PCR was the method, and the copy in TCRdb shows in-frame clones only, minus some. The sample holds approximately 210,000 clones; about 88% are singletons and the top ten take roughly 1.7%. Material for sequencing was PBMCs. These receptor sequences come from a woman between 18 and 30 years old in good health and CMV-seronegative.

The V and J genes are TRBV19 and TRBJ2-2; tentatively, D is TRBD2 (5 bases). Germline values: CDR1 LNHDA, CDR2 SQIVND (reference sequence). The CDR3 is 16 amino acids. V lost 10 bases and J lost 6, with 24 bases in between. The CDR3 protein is CATRGEGSSWAGELFF. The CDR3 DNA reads TGTGCCACCCGGGGAGAGGGATCTAGCTGGGCCGGGGAGCTGTTTTTT.

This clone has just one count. CDR3 sequence (DNA): TGCGCCAGCAGCGCACAGGGAAAGATGGAGACCCAGTACTTC. This translates into CASSAQGKMETQYF. The chain links TRBV5-1 to TRBJ2-5, with D possibly being TRBD1 (6 bases). The CDR3 spans 14 residues. V was cut by 4 bases and J by 5 bases, with 15 bases left in between. In germline, CDR1 is SGHRS, CDR2 YFSETQ.

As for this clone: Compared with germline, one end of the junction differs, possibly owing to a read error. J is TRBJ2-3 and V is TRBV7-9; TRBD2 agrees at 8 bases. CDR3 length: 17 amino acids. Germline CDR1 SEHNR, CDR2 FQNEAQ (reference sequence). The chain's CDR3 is CSSSAPGGGIVTDTQYF. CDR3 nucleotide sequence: TGTTCCAGCAGCGCCCCCGGGGGGGGGATAGTAACAGATACGCAGTATTTT.

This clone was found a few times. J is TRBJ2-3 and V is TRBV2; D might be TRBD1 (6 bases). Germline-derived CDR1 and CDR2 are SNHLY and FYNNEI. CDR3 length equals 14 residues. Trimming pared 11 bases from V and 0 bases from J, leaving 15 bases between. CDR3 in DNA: TGTGCCTCCCTAGCAGGGGTTAGCACAGATACGCAGTATTTT. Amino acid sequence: CASLAGVSTDTQYF. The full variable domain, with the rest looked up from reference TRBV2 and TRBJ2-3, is EPEVTQTPSHQVTQMGQEVILRCVPISNHLYFYWYRQILGQKVEFLVSFYNNEISEKSEIFDDQFSVERPDGSNFTLKIRSTKLEDSAMYFCASLAGVSTDTQYFGPGTRLTVL.

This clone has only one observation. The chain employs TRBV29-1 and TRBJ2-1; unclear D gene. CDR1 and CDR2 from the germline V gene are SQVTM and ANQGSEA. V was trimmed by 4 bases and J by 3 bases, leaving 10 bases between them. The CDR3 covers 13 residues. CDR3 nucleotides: TGCAGCGTTGGTCAGGCCGACTACAATGAGCAGTTCTTC. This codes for CSVGQADYNEQFF.

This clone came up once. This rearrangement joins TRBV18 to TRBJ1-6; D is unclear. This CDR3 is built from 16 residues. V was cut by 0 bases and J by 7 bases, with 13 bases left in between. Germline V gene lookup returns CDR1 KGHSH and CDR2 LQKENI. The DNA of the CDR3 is TGTGCCAGCTCACCACCGGGCACAGCAGTGAATTCACCCCTCCACTTT. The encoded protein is CASSPPGTAVNSPLHF.

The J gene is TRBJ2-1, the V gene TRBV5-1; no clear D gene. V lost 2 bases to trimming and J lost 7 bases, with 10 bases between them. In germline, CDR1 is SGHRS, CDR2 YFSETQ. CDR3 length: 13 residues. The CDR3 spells CASSLTNGNEQFF. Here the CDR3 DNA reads TGCGCCAGCAGCTTAACGAACGGGAATGAGCAGTTCTTC.

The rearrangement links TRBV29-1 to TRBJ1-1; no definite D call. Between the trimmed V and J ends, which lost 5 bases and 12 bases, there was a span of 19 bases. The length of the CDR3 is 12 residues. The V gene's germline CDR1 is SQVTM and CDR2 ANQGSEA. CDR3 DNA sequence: TGCAGCGTTATGAGGGCCCAGACATCGTCTTTCTTT. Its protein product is CSVMRAQTSSFF.

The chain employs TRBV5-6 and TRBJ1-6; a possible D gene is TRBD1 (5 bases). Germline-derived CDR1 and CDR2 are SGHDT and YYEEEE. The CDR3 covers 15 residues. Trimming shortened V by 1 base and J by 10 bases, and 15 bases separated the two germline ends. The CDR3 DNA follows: TGTGCCAGCAGCTTGTTGGAGGGGCCTGGGTCACCCCTCCACTTT. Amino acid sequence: CASSLLEGPGSPLHF.

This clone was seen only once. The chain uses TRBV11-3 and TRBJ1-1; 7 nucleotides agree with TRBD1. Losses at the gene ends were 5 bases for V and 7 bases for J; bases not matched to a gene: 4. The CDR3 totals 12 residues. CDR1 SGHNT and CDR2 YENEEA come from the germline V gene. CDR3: CASSLDRFEAFF. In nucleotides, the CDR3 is TGTGCCAGCAGCCTGGACAGGTTTGAAGCTTTCTTT.

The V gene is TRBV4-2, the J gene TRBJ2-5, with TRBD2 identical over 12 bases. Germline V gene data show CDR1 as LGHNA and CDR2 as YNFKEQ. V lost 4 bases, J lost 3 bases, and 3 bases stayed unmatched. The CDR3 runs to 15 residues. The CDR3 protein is CASSPGLAGKETQYF. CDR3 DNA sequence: TGTGCCAGCAGCCCGGGACTAGCGGGCAAAGAGACCCAGTACTTC.

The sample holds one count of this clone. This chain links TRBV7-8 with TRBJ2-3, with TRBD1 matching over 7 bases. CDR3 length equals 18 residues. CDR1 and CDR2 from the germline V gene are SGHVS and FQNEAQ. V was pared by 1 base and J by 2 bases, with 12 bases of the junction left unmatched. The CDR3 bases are TGTGCCAGCAGCTTAGTCAGGGGGACAGCGGCGGACACAGATACGCAGTATTTT. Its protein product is CASSLVRGTAADTDTQYF.

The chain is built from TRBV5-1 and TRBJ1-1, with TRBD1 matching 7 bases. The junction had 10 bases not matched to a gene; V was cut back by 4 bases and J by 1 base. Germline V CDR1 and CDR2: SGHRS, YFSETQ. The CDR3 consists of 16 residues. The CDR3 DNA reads TGCGCCAGCAGCCGAACAGGGGACCTTGCGAACACTGAAGCTTTCTTT. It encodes CASSRTGDLANTEAFF.

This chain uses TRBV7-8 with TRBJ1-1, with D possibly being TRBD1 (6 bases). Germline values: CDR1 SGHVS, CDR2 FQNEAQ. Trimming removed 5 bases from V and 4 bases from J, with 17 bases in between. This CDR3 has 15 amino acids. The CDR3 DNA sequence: TGTGCCAGCAGCCCTCAGGGGAAGTGGGCCACTGAAGCTTTCTTT. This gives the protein CASSPQGKWATEAFF.

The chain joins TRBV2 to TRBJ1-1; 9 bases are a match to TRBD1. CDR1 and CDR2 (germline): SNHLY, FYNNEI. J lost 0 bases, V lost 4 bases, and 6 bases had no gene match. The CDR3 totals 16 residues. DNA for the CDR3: TGTGCCAGCAGTGTGGGGACAGGGAAGGTGAACACTGAAGCTTTCTTT. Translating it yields CASSVGTGKVNTEAFF.

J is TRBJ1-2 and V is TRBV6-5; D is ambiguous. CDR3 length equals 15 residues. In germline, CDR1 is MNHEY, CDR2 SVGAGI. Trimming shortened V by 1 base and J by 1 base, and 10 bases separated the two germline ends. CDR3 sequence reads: CASSYYSRFNYGYTF. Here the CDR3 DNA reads TGTGCCAGCAGTTACTACTCACGCTTTAACTATGGCTACACCTTC.

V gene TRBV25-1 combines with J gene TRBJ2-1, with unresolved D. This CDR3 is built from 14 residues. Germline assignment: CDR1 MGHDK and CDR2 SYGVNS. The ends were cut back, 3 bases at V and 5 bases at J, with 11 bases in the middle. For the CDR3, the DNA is TGTGCCAGCAGTGAGAGTTCCTTCCACAATGAGCAGTTCTTC. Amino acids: CASSESSFHNEQFF.

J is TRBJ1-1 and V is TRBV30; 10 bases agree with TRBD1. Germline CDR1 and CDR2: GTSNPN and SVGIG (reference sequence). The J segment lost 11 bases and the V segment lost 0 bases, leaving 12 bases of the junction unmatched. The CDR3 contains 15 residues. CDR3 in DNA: TGTGCCTGGAGTGTTCGACGGACAGGGGGTGATGGCGCTTTCTTT. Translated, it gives CAWSVRRTGGDGAFF.

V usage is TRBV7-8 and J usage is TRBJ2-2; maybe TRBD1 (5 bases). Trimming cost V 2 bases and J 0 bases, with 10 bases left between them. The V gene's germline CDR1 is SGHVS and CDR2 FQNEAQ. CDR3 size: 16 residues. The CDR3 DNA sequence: TGTGCCAGCAGCTTACCCGGACACCCGAACACCGGGGAGCTGTTTTTT. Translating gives CASSLPGHPNTGELFF.

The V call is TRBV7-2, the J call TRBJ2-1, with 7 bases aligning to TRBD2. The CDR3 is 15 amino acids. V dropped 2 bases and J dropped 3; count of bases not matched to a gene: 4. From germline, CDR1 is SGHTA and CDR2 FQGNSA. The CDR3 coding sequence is TGTGCCAGCAGCTTAACGGCTAGCGGCTACAATGAGCAGTTCTTC. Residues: CASSLTASGYNEQFF. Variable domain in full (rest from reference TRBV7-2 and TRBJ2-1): GAGVSQSPSNKVTEKGKDVELRCDPISGHTALYWYRQSLGQGLEFLIYFQGNSAPDKSGLPSDRFSAERTGGSVSTLTIQRTQQEDSAVYLCASSLTASGYNEQFFGPGTRLTVL.

The CDR3 nucleotides read TGTGCCAGCAGCGAACTGAACCGGGATCAGGGGTATCAGCCCCAGCATTTT. Its protein is CASSELNRDQGYQPQHF. The J gene is TRBJ1-5, the V gene TRBV4-2; the D gene is possibly TRBD1 (6 bases). CDR3 length: 17 amino acids. V was trimmed by 5 bases and J by 5 bases, leaving 22 bases between them. The germline V gene encodes CDR1 LGHNA and CDR2 YNFKEQ.